A selection of T cell receptor beta chains follows, all from one sample in a study of response to subunit inactivated influenza vaccine. One entry per CDR3 protein, called by TCRdb with MiXCR from the RT-PCR reads. The profile covers about 800,000 distinct CDR3 sequences, with about 20% appearing a single time and roughly a tenth taken by the ten largest. Sequencing was performed on PBMCs from blood, taken around 5 days after vaccination. These receptor sequences come from a man in his forties or fifties who received an inactivated influenza vaccine. Each CDR3 is given with its conserved first and last residue. The D gene is left open where the match is weak. Expanded clones get a size class; other rows say once, few or many, or leave the size out.

size	V	D	J	DNA	CDR3
few	TRBV5-1	.	TRBJ1-1	TGCGCCAGCAGCTTGGTAGGAGGGATCGGAGACACTGAAGCTTTCTTT	CASSLVGGIGDTEAFF
many	TRBV20-1	TRBD1	TRBJ2-7	TGCAGTGCTCCGCAGGGGGCGGACGAGCAGTACTTC	CSAPQGADEQYF
.	TRBV12-3/TRBV12-4	.	TRBJ1-1	TGTGCCAGCAGTGCCTTGGAAGGAGGTGCAGCTTTCTTT	CASSALEGGAAFF
.	TRBV11-2	TRBD2	TRBJ2-3	TGTGCCAGCAGCTTAGATCCCACTAGCGGGGTCTTGCTGAAGAACACAGATACGCAGTATTTT	CASSLDPTSGVLLKNTDTQYF
.	TRBV4-1	.	TRBJ2-7	TGCGCCAGCAGCCAAGACAGACAGATCGGAACCTACGAGCAGTACTTC	CASSQDRQIGTYEQYF
few	TRBV9	.	TRBJ2-1	TGTGCCAGCAGCGAGTCACAGGAGGATGAGCAGTTCTTC	CASSESQEDEQFF
few	TRBV29-1	.	TRBJ2-1	TGCAGCGTCAGAGCGGTGGCCTACAATGAGCAGTTCTTC	CSVRAVAYNEQFF
many	TRBV6-5	TRBD2	TRBJ2-7	TGTGCCAGCAGCTATAGCGGGAGGGCCGTGGGGCAGTACTTC	CASSYSGRAVGQYF
few	TRBV28	.	TRBJ2-3	TGTGCCAGCAAGGGAACAGCCACAGATACGCAGTATTTT	CASKGTATDTQYF
few	TRBV10-3	.	TRBJ1-1	TGTGCCATCAGTCTCTCGACAGGAATTGCAAACACTGAAGCTTTCTTT	CAISLSTGIANTEAFF
few	TRBV4-2	.	TRBJ1-2	TGTGCCAGCAGCCAAAGGGGACGGTCTTTTGGCTACACCTTC	CASSQRGRSFGYTF
.	TRBV7-7	.	TRBJ1-1	TGTGCTAGCAGCGCCGGGTCCTACACTGAAGCTTTCTTT	CASSAGSYTEAFF
many	TRBV20-1	.	TRBJ2-5	TGCAGTGCTAGAGATCCGACTAGGGGGATTGTAGAGACCCAGTACTTC	CSARDPTRGIVETQYF
few	TRBV7-7	.	TRBJ2-1	TGTGCCAGCAGCTCCCTCAGGGACAATGAGCAGTTCTTC	CASSSLRDNEQFF
.	TRBV6-1	.	TRBJ1-1	TGTGCCAGCAGTAGGGGGACCGCGATGAACACTGAAGCTTTCTTT	CASSRGTAMNTEAFF
.	TRBV15	TRBD2	TRBJ2-5	TGTGCCACCAGCGGATGGAGCTTGTCGGGACTAGCGGGAGAGGAGACCCAGTACTTC	CATSGWSLSGLAGEETQYF
few	TRBV6-1	.	TRBJ2-7	TGTGCCAGCAGTGAACGGGCGCAGGGGAGCACCGAGCAGTACTTC	CASSERAQGSTEQYF
many	TRBV7-2	.	TRBJ2-7	TGTGCCAGCAGCTTAGCACCTGGGGACTACGAGCAGTACTTC	CASSLAPGDYEQYF
.	TRBV6-1	.	TRBJ2-5	TGTGCCAGCAGTGAAAGAACAGCCCCTCAAGAGACCCAGTACTTC	CASSERTAPQETQYF
few	TRBV12-3/TRBV12-4	.	TRBJ1-1	TGTGCCAGCACTCCTACCCTCCGGGTTACGAACACTGAAGCTTTCTTT	CASTPTLRVTNTEAFF
few	TRBV5-1	TRBD1	TRBJ2-3	TGCGCCAGCAGGGCAGGGGGCGGCGCAGATACGCAGTATTTT	CASRAGGGADTQYF
.	TRBV29-1	TRBD2	TRBJ2-3	TGCAGCGTAAGAGCGGGGGGCGCGGATACGCAGTATTTT	CSVRAGGADTQYF
.	TRBV12-3/TRBV12-4	.	TRBJ2-7	TGTGCCAGCAGTTTAGCCCGGGGACGGGCAGACTACGAGCAGTACTTC	CASSLARGRADYEQYF
.	TRBV14	TRBD2	TRBJ2-2	TGTGCCAGCAGCCGCGGGACTAGCGGGAGGATGATCGGGGAGCTGTTTTTT	CASSRGTSGRMIGELFF
few	TRBV12-3/TRBV12-4	TRBD2	TRBJ2-4	TGTGCCAGCAGCCATAGCGGGAGGGCCAAAAACATTCAGTACTTC	CASSHSGRAKNIQYF
.	TRBV12-3/TRBV12-4	.	TRBJ2-2	TGTGCCAGCAGTGCCACGGTTGTCGGGGAGCTGTTTTTT	CASSATVVGELFF
few	TRBV12-3/TRBV12-4	.	TRBJ1-1	TGTGCCAGCAGTGGGGGACTGGCGAACACTGAAGCTTTCTTT	CASSGGLANTEAFF
.	TRBV20-1	TRBD1	TRBJ1-5	TGCAGTGCTAGGACGGGGACAGGGCAGCCCCAGCATTTT	CSARTGTGQPQHF
.	TRBV20-1	TRBD2	TRBJ2-5	TGCAGTGCTAGTCTGGCTAGCGGGGGGTGGACCCAGTACTTC	CSASLASGGWTQYF
few	TRBV5-5	.	TRBJ1-1	TGTGCCAGCAGCCAACCAGGACATAACACTGAAGCTTTCTTT	CASSQPGHNTEAFF
.	TRBV7-2	.	TRBJ2-5	TGTGCCAGCAGCTTAGCTAGCCCCCAGACCCAGTACTTC	CASSLASPQTQYF
.	TRBV7-8	.	TRBJ1-5	TGTGCCATGGGCCCTGGCCGCAATCAGCCCCAGCATTTT	CAMGPGRNQPQHF
once	TRBV27	TRBD2	TRBJ2-2	TGTGCCAGCAGTTTCGTAGCGGGAGGTGGCGGGGAGCTGTTTTTT	CASSFVAGGGGELFF
few	TRBV3-1	TRBD1	TRBJ1-2	TGTGCCAGCAGCCACACCCAGGGGGCGAGTGGCTACACCTTC	CASSHTQGASGYTF
.	TRBV6-5	.	TRBJ2-7	TGTGCCAGCAGTTACCAACGACTGGGATACGAGCAGTACTTC	CASSYQRLGYEQYF
.	TRBV4-1	.	TRBJ2-5	TGCGCCAGCAGCCAAGTTGGTCTCGGGTTTGCTCGCTTAGGGCAAGAGACCCAGTACTTC	CASSQVGLGFARLGQETQYF
few	TRBV20-1	TRBD1	TRBJ2-3	TGCAGTGCTAGGGCAGGGGGCATACCAGATACGCAGTATTTT	CSARAGGIPDTQYF
.	TRBV5-6	.	TRBJ2-7	TGTGCCAGCAGCTCCTATTCCCTAAGGGGTTCCGAGCAGTACTTC	CASSSYSLRGSEQYF
.	TRBV9	.	TRBJ2-1	TGTGCCAGCAGCGCCCCCCGGTTTGGGGAAGGGGTCGATGAGCAGTTCTTC	CASSAPRFGEGVDEQFF
many	TRBV12-3/TRBV12-4	.	TRBJ2-1	TGTGCCAGCAGTACCCACAATGAGCAGTTCTTC	CASSTHNEQFF
few	TRBV28	.	TRBJ2-3	TGTGCCAGCAGTTTAGGGCAGGGACTAGATACGCAGTATTTT	CASSLGQGLDTQYF
.	TRBV3-1	.	TRBJ2-1	TGTGCCAGCAGACTAGCCGGACTCTCCTACAATGAGCAGTTCTTC	CASRLAGLSYNEQFF